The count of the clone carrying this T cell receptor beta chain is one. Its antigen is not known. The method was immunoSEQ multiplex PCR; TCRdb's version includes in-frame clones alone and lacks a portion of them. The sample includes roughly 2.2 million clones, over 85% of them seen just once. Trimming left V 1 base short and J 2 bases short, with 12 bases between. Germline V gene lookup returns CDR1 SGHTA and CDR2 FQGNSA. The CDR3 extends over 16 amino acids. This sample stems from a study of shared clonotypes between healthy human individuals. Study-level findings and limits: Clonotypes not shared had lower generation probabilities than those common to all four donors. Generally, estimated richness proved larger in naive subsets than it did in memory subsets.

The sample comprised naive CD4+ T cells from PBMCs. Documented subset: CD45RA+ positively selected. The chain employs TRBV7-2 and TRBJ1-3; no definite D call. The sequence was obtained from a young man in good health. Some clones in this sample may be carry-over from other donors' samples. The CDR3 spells CASSLVGSKTGNTIYF. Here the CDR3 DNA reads TGTGCCAGCAGCTTAGTAGGGTCGAAAACTGGAAACACCATATATTTT.